This TCR beta chain was profiled in a study of blood T cell repertoires in COVID-19. On the study more broadly: Spain, Italy and the United States supplied samples that represented acute and convalescent COVID-19. PBMCs, B-cell-depleted T cells, or T cells were the source of the cDNA or gDNA that made up the material.

Unmatched junction bases numbered 1, after V lost 3 bases and J lost 3 bases. The CDR3 is 13 amino acids. Germline CDR1 and CDR2: SGHRS and YFSETQ. Clones were sequenced by immunoSEQ multiplex PCR, and TCRdb holds only the in-frame ones, with some missing. Of 250,000 or so clones in the sample, 70% to 90% are singletons; the top ten hold around 1.5%. The sample taken for sequencing was peripheral blood. The sequence derives from an elderly man with acute or convalescent COVID-19. V gene TRBV5-1 combines with J gene TRBJ2-7; 9 nucleotides align to TRBD1. Written as DNA, the CDR3 is TGCGCCAGCAGCTGGACAGGGGACTACGAGCAGTACTTC. This translates into CASSWTGDYEQYF.